These T cell receptor beta chains were read from a single sample in a study of CD8 T cells in ankylosing spondylitis. TCRdb used MiXCR to reprocess the 5' RACE reads, holding one entry per CDR3 protein. Among 500,000 or so distinct CDR3 sequences listed, approximately 5.3% were seen once. Sample: blood, either unsorted or a sorted T cell fraction (not recorded which). These receptors were collected from a male donor with ankylosing spondylitis. Both conserved end residues are part of each CDR3. The D gene is left open where the match is weak. Some rows have no size entry. The others give once, few or many, or a class for an expanded clone.

d_call: NA; v_call: TRBV6-1; clone_size: many; j_call: TRBJ1-1; cdr3_aa: CASSEQGWTEAFF; cdr3_nt: TGTGCCAGCAGTGAACAAGGTTGGACTGAAGCTTTCTTT
d_call: TRBD1; v_call: TRBV27; clone_size: many; j_call: TRBJ2-2; cdr3_aa: CASSLIGTGYTGELFF; cdr3_nt: TGTGCCAGCAGTTTAATTGGGACAGGGTACACCGGGGAGCTGTTTTTT
d_call: NA; v_call: TRBV6-5; clone_size: many; j_call: TRBJ1-1; cdr3_aa: CATRREREAFF; cdr3_nt: TGTGCCACGAGAAGGGAACGTGAAGCTTTCTTT
d_call: TRBD1; v_call: TRBV10-3; clone_size: many; j_call: TRBJ1-1; cdr3_aa: CAISEWGQGGEAFF; cdr3_nt: TGTGCCATCAGTGAGTGGGGACAGGGAGGGGAAGCTTTCTTT
d_call: NA; v_call: TRBV7-9; clone_size: many; j_call: TRBJ1-1; cdr3_aa: CASRRMNTEAFF; cdr3_nt: TGTGCCAGCCGTAGGATGAACACTGAAGCTTTCTTT
d_call: TRBD2; v_call: TRBV24-1; clone_size: many; j_call: TRBJ2-5; cdr3_aa: CATSGSGRGAETQYF; cdr3_nt: TGTGCCACCAGTGGTAGCGGGAGGGGGGCAGAGACCCAGTACTTC
d_call: NA; v_call: TRBV6-5; clone_size: many; j_call: TRBJ1-4; cdr3_aa: CASSYAAGEEKLFF; cdr3_nt: TGTGCCAGCAGTTACGCGGCAGGGGAAGAAAAACTGTTTTTT
d_call: NA; v_call: TRBV10-3; clone_size: NA; j_call: TRBJ1-2; cdr3_aa: CATSGFLDGYTF; cdr3_nt: TGTGCCACCTCGGGGTTCTTGGATGGCTACACCTTC
d_call: NA; v_call: TRBV27; clone_size: many; j_call: TRBJ2-5; cdr3_aa: CASSFRIQETQYF; cdr3_nt: TGTGCCAGCAGTTTTAGGATTCAAGAGACCCAGTACTTC
d_call: NA; v_call: TRBV20-1; clone_size: many; j_call: TRBJ1-2; cdr3_aa: CSARDPSNGYTF; cdr3_nt: TGCAGTGCTAGAGATCCGAGCAATGGCTACACCTTC
d_call: TRBD1; v_call: TRBV6-5; clone_size: many; j_call: TRBJ1-1; cdr3_aa: CASSYVTGRGTEAFF; cdr3_nt: TGTGCCAGCAGTTACGTGACAGGGAGGGGCACTGAAGCTTTCTTT
d_call: NA; v_call: TRBV5-6; clone_size: many; j_call: TRBJ1-5; cdr3_aa: CASSLGPIPYSNQPQHF; cdr3_nt: TGTGCCAGCAGCTTGGGACCGATCCCCTATAGCAATCAGCCCCAGCATTTT
d_call: NA; v_call: TRBV7-2; clone_size: few; j_call: TRBJ2-2; cdr3_aa: CASSSRDTGELFF; cdr3_nt: TGTGCCAGCAGCTCCAGGGATACCGGGGAGCTGTTTTTT
d_call: TRBD1; v_call: TRBV5-1; clone_size: many; j_call: TRBJ2-5; cdr3_aa: CASSSQGRETQYF; cdr3_nt: TGTGCCAGCAGCTCACAGGGGCGAGAGACCCAGTACTTC
d_call: NA; v_call: TRBV20-1; clone_size: NA; j_call: TRBJ1-1; cdr3_aa: CSARDLRGSGSNTEAFF; cdr3_nt: TGCAGTGCTAGAGATTTAAGGGGGAGTGGGTCTAACACTGAAGCTTTCTTT
d_call: NA; v_call: TRBV20-1; clone_size: many; j_call: TRBJ1-2; cdr3_aa: CSASRGIRGYTF; cdr3_nt: TGCAGTGCTAGTAGGGGTATCCGTGGCTACACCTTC
d_call: NA; v_call: TRBV5-1; clone_size: many; j_call: TRBJ1-4; cdr3_aa: CASSYGSQGPNEKLFF; cdr3_nt: TGCGCCAGCAGCTACGGGAGTCAGGGGCCTAATGAAAAACTGTTTTTT
d_call: TRBD1; v_call: TRBV2; clone_size: NA; j_call: TRBJ1-1; cdr3_aa: CASSVDRETEAFF; cdr3_nt: TGTGCCAGCAGTGTGGACAGGGAGACTGAAGCTTTCTTT
d_call: NA; v_call: TRBV7-8; clone_size: many; j_call: TRBJ2-2; cdr3_aa: CASSSYRAPGAGELFF; cdr3_nt: TGTGCCAGCAGCTCCTACCGGGCCCCTGGCGCCGGGGAGCTGTTTTTT
d_call: NA; v_call: TRBV4-2; clone_size: NA; j_call: TRBJ2-4; cdr3_aa: CASSQDGKPGKNIQYF; cdr3_nt: TGTGCCAGCAGCCAAGATGGAAAGCCCGGCAAAAACATTCAGTACTTC
d_call: NA; v_call: TRBV25-1; clone_size: many; j_call: TRBJ1-2; cdr3_aa: CASSPSRQSNYGYTF; cdr3_nt: TGTGCCAGCAGTCCCTCTCGGCAGTCTAACTATGGCTACACCTTC
d_call: NA; v_call: TRBV6-1; clone_size: many; j_call: TRBJ2-7; cdr3_aa: CASSRTEYYEQYF; cdr3_nt: TGTGCCAGCAGCCGGACAGAATACTACGAGCAGTACTTC
d_call: NA; v_call: TRBV7-9; clone_size: many; j_call: TRBJ1-2; cdr3_aa: CASSLGETDGYTF; cdr3_nt: TGTGCCAGCAGCTTAGGTGAGACGGACGGCTACACCTTC
d_call: TRBD1; v_call: TRBV9; clone_size: many; j_call: TRBJ1-5; cdr3_aa: CASSVGQGGQPQHF; cdr3_nt: TGTGCCAGCAGCGTAGGACAGGGGGGTCAGCCCCAGCATTTT
d_call: NA; v_call: TRBV6-2/TRBV6-3; clone_size: NA; j_call: TRBJ2-7; cdr3_aa: CAARGGTPSYEQYF; cdr3_nt: TGTGCCGCCAGAGGAGGGACACCCTCCTACGAGCAGTACTTC
d_call: TRBD2; v_call: TRBV5-1; clone_size: many; j_call: TRBJ2-1; cdr3_aa: CASSSGGARAIHNEQFF; cdr3_nt: TGCGCCAGCAGCTCGGGGGGGGCTAGGGCGATCCACAATGAGCAGTTCTTC
d_call: NA; v_call: TRBV24-1; clone_size: many; j_call: TRBJ2-4; cdr3_aa: CATSDPGRENGDIQYF; cdr3_nt: TGTGCCACCAGTGACCCGGGACGGGAAAACGGGGACATTCAGTACTTC
d_call: TRBD2; v_call: TRBV7-8; clone_size: many; j_call: TRBJ2-1; cdr3_aa: CASSLDFSGAQDEQFF; cdr3_nt: TGTGCCAGCAGCCTAGACTTTAGCGGGGCCCAGGATGAGCAGTTCTTC